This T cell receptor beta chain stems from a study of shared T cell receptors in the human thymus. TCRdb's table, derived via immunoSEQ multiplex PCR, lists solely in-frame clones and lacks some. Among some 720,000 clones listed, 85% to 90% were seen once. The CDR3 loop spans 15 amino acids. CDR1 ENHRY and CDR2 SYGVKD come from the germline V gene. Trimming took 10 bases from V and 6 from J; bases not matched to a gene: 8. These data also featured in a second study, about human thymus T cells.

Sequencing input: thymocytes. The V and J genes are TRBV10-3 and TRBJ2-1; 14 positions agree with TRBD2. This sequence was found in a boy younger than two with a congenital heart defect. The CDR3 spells CATRPGLAGVNEQFF. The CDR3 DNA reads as TGTGCCACTAGACCGGGACTAGCGGGAGTCAATGAGCAGTTCTTC.